One sample yielded the 9 T cell receptor beta chains listed below, sequenced in a study of CD8 T cells in Susac syndrome. The authors reverse transcribed roughly 0.5 to 1 ug RNA with random hexamers. TCRdb called the immunoSEQ multiplex PCR reads again in MiXCR, with one record for every CDR3 protein. The sample holds roughly 250,000 distinct CDR3 sequences, roughly 95% seen once. Sequenced: CD4+ T cells from PBMCs. The receptors come from a human donor with Susac syndrome.

CDR3 sequence (DNA): TGTGCCAGCAGCCCCGGGACTAGCGGGCGTCACAATGAGCAGTTCTTC. This codes for CASSPGTSGRHNEQFF. The V gene is TRBV28, the J gene TRBJ2-1; 12 bases agree with TRBD2. The length of the CDR3 is 16 residues. V lost 6 bases, J lost 5 bases, and 8 bases stayed unmatched. CDR1 MDHEN and CDR2 SYDVKM come from the germline V gene.

The chain has TRBV9 and TRBJ2-5; D may be TRBD1 or TRBD2 (5 bases each). V lost 3 bases and J 5 bases, leaving 8 bases between the germline ends. Germline loops: CDR1 SGDLS, CDR2 YYNGEE. CDR3 size: 12 residues. CDR3 DNA: TGTGCCAGCAGCGCCGAGGGGGAGACCCAGTACTTC. Translated, it gives CASSAEGETQYF.

The chain employs TRBV5-4 and TRBJ1-1; 7 bases align to TRBD1. Germline CDR1 reads SGHNT; CDR2 reads YYREEE (reference sequence). The CDR3 loop spans 16 amino acids. The J segment lost 0 bases and the V segment lost 4 bases, leaving 9 bases of the junction unmatched. The CDR3 sequence is CASSPYRGTVNTEAFF. The DNA for the CDR3 is TGTGCCAGCAGCCCGTACAGGGGAACGGTGAACACTGAAGCTTTCTTT.

This sequence joins TRBV27 and TRBJ1-2; 9 bases agree with TRBD1. V was clipped by 6 bases and J by 2 bases; unmatched bases: 4. The CDR3 runs 14 residues. Germline V gene sequence: CDR1 MNHEY, CDR2 SMNVEV (reference sequence). The CDR3 region is CASSGTGRNYGYTF. As DNA, the CDR3 is TGTGCCAGCAGCGGGACAGGGCGAAACTATGGCTACACCTTC.

The rearrangement links TRBV20-1 to TRBJ1-3; D unresolved. The CDR3 consists of 13 residues. Germline V gene lookup returns CDR1 DFQATT and CDR2 SNEGSKA (reference sequence). The CDR3 is CSVSSGSGNTIYF. CDR3 DNA: TGCAGCGTCAGTTCGGGGTCTGGAAACACCATATATTTT.

The J gene is TRBJ2-5, the V gene TRBV6-5; the match to TRBD2 covers 10 bases. This CDR3 comprises 15 residues. Trimming removed 7 bases from V and 7 bases from J; junction bases left unmatched: 12. Germline-derived CDR1 and CDR2 are MNHEY and SVGAGI. The chain's CDR3 is CASNPTSGWPGTQYF. CDR3 nucleotide sequence: TGTGCCAGCAATCCGACTAGCGGGTGGCCGGGGACCCAGTACTTC.

The chain links TRBV20-1 to TRBJ2-7; D may be TRBD1 or TRBD2 (6 bases each). CDR3 length: 15 amino acids. The ends were cut back, 0 bases at V and 0 bases at J, with 12 bases in the middle. Per the germline V gene, CDR1 is DFQATT and CDR2 is SNEGSKA (reference sequence). CDR3 nucleotides: TGCAGTGCTAGAGAGGGGGGCGGGATCTCCTACGAGCAGTACTTC. It encodes CSAREGGGISYEQYF.

The genes are TRBV29-1 and TRBJ1-3; no clear D gene. Germline V gene data show CDR1 as SQVTM and CDR2 as ANQGSEA. This CDR3 contains 12 residues. Trimming removed 7 bases from V and 0 bases from J, with 7 bases in between. The CDR3 sequence: CSGQSSGNTIYF. The CDR3 coding sequence is TGCAGCGGCCAGAGCTCTGGAAACACCATATATTTT.

The chain is built from TRBV4-1 and TRBJ2-6; possible D gene TRBD2, 5 bases. Looked up from germline, CDR1 is MGHRA and CDR2 is YSYEKL. The germline V and J ends were trimmed by 2 bases and 4 bases, with 15 bases remaining between them. The CDR3 totals 17 residues. CDR3 sequence: CASSQSGARAGANVLTF. The CDR3 DNA follows: TGCGCCAGCAGCCAAAGTGGAGCGCGGGCCGGGGCCAACGTCCTGACTTTC.